This record concerns one T cell receptor beta chain sequence. The antigen is undetermined. The data were obtained in a study of blood T cells in healthy people across ages. Study-level points and caveats: It was not known whether donors were CMV positive (a possible confounder of expanded clonotype changes).

V was trimmed by 6 bases and J by 6 bases, leaving 19 bases between them. Per the germline V gene, CDR1 is DFQATT and CDR2 is SNEGSKA (reference sequence). The CDR3 extends over 14 amino acids. It was with a sample-barcoded 5' primer and a J-beta primer mix that a second PCR of roughly 7 to 11 cycles was run. TCRdb reprocessed the 5' RACE reads via MiXCR and lists one record per CDR3 protein. The sample has about 1.4 million distinct CDR3 sequences, 59% seen once. V usage is TRBV20-1 and J usage is TRBJ2-3; D is undetermined. The TCR comes from a young man in good health. Input material: blood. For the CDR3, the DNA is TGCAGTGCCAGTGACGGATACCCCCCCGATACGCAGTATTTT. Its translation is CSASDGYPPDTQYF.